Presented here are 20 T cell receptor beta chains from one specimen sequenced in a study of Graves' ophthalmopathy and Graves' hyperthyroidism. As the template, RNA transcripts were used to amplify TCR beta CDR3 regions. An opening RT-PCR round employed HTBI primers and preceded a second-round multiplex PCR. TCRdb passed the multiplex PCR reads through MiXCR, listing each CDR3 protein once. The sample lists about 480,000 distinct CDR3 sequences; 14% were seen once. The sequenced material came from blood. The receptors were gathered from a woman aged 25-40 years with Graves' ophthalmopathy.

V gene TRBV18 combines with J gene TRBJ2-7, with a tentative D call TRBD2 (6 bases). The germline CDR1 and CDR2 sequences are KGHSH and LQKENI. The CDR3 is 16 residues long. V dropped 6 bases and J dropped 5 bases, with 23 bases sitting between them. In nucleotides, the CDR3 is TGTGCCAGCTCCCGCCTCGGACCCGGGACGGGAGACGAGCAGTACTTC. As protein: CASSRLGPGTGDEQYF.

This clonotype was observed at least ten times. The genes are TRBV7-9 and TRBJ2-5; the D gene is possibly TRBD2 (5 bases). This CDR3 has 15 residues. Germline CDR1 reads SEHNR; CDR2 reads FQNEAQ (reference sequence). Trimming shortened V by 7 bases and J by 4 bases, and 19 bases separated the two germline ends. CDR3 amino acids: CASTSGTGYGETQYF. The CDR3 nucleotides are TGTGCCAGCACATCGGGCACGGGGTACGGAGAGACCCAGTACTTC.

This clonotype showed up many times. The chain recombines TRBV12-3 or TRBV12-4 with TRBJ2-2; D remains unclear. The CDR3 is made up of 12 amino acids. V dropped 6 bases and J dropped 5 bases, with 7 bases sitting between them. CDR3 sequence: CASSPITGELFF. CDR3 nucleotides: TGTGCCAGCAGCCCTATAACCGGGGAGCTGTTTTTT.

This clonotype was observed many times. This chain connects TRBV20-1 to TRBJ2-5, with unresolved D. CDR1 and CDR2 (germline): DFQATT, SNEGSKA (reference sequence). This CDR3 is 13 amino acids long. Trimming shortened V by 3 bases and J by 0 bases, and 8 bases separated the two germline ends. DNA of the CDR3: TGCAGTGCTAGGGTGGCGTACCAAGAGACCCAGTACTTC. Its translation is CSARVAYQETQYF.

The rearrangement links TRBV24-1 to TRBJ2-5, with a possible D match to TRBD1 (6 bases). The CDR3 extends over 17 amino acids. The ends were cut back, 0 bases at V and 1 base at J, with 14 bases in the middle. Germline-derived CDR1 and CDR2 are KGHDR and SFDVKD. Here the CDR3 reads CATSDLHPGTRQETQYF. The CDR3 nucleotides are TGTGCCACCAGTGATTTGCATCCTGGGACACGCCAAGAGACCCAGTACTTC.

This clonotype was recorded at least ten times. Lacking the conserved final phenylalanine or tryptophan, this CDR3 likely reflects a read error. The rearrangement links TRBV11-3 to TRBJ1-1; D is undetermined. This CDR3 has 13 amino acids. The germline V and J ends were trimmed by 0 bases and 6 bases, with 8 bases remaining between them. The germline gives CDR1 SGHNT, CDR2 YENEEA. This CDR3 is CASSLDEVSEAFL. For the CDR3, the DNA is TGTGCCAGCAGCTTAGATGAGGTCTCTGAAGCTTTCCTT.

This CDR3 is CASSFPEGGVGGEETQYF. The CDR3 DNA reads TGTGCCAGCAGCTTCCCCGAGGGCGGCGTGGGAGGAGAAGAGACCCAGTACTTC. J is TRBJ2-5 and V is TRBV11-1; tentative D call: TRBD2 (6 bases). CDR3 length equals 18 residues. Per the germline V gene, CDR1 is SGHAT and CDR2 is FQDESV (reference sequence). Deletions cut 3 bases from V and 3 bases from J, with 23 bases between. Looking up the rest from reference TRBV11-1 and TRBJ2-5 gives the full variable domain: EAEVAQSPRYKITEKSQAVAFWCDPISGHATLYWYRQILGQGPELLVQFQDESVVDDSQLPKDRFSAERLKGVDSTLKIQPAELGDSAMYLCASSFPEGGVGGEETQYFGPGTRLLVL.

In this sample, this clonotype turned up many times. The gene calls are TRBV7-6 and TRBJ2-7; 9 bases are a match to TRBD2. Germline V gives CDR1 SGHVS, CDR2 FNYEAQ. The CDR3 has 15 residues. V was clipped by 1 base and J by 5 bases; unmatched bases: 6. CDR3 DNA: TGTGCCAGCAGCTTAGATGGCGGGGGGGTCCACGAGCAGTACTTC. Residues: CASSLDGGGVHEQYF.

Many counts were recorded for this clonotype. The V gene is TRBV28, the J gene TRBJ1-2; D is perhaps TRBD1 (5 bases). With 6 bases removed from V and 3 bases from J, the gap between germline ends came to 17 bases. This CDR3 comprises 15 residues. Per germline, CDR1 MDHEN and CDR2 SYDVKM. The DNA for the CDR3 is TGTGCCAGCAGCTCTCCGCCCGGGGGACACTATGGCTACACCTTC. This encodes CASSSPPGGHYGYTF.

Ten or more counts support this clonotype. V is TRBV6-1 and J is TRBJ1-1; no firm D call. The CDR3 sequence is 15 residues long. From germline, CDR1 is MNHNS and CDR2 SASEGT. The germline V and J ends were trimmed by 7 bases and 1 base, with 16 bases remaining between them. As DNA, the CDR3 is TGTGCCAGCACCCGAGACACATTCCAGAACACTGAAGCTTTCTTT. Protein: CASTRDTFQNTEAFF.

Here the CDR3 reads CASSQAPSVGLFGDEQYF. The CDR3 DNA is TGCGCCAGCAGCCAAGCCCCATCGGTGGGTCTATTCGGTGACGAGCAGTACTTC. The V gene is TRBV4-1, the J gene TRBJ2-7; D is unresolved. Germline assignment: CDR1 MGHRA and CDR2 YSYEKL. V was pared by 1 base and J by 5 bases, with 24 bases between. The CDR3 extends over 18 amino acids.

This clonotype turned up a few times. The chain couples TRBV12-3 or TRBV12-4 to TRBJ2-2, with D hard to call. V was clipped by 5 bases and J by 0 bases, with 10 bases between them. The CDR3 runs 15 residues. In DNA form, the CDR3 reads TGTGCCAGCAGTCCGACGGTCGCGAACACCGGGGAGCTGTTTTTT. As protein: CASSPTVANTGELFF.

The sample holds one count of this clonotype. A clone one base away is much larger, so this may be a read error. J is TRBJ2-2 and V is TRBV29-1; 11 positions match TRBD2. CDR1 SQVTM and CDR2 ANQGSEA come from the germline V gene. The CDR3 is 14 amino acids. The CDR3 reads CCGTSGSGTGELFF. DNA of the CDR3: TGCTGCGGAACTAGCGGGAGTGGTACCGGGGAGCTGTTTTTT.

This clonotype was recorded many times. V gene TRBV28 combines with J gene TRBJ2-2; no clear D. This CDR3 region has 17 residues. CDR1 MDHEN and CDR2 SYDVKM come from the germline V gene. V shed 8 bases and J shed 2 bases, with 21 bases lying between them. The CDR3 nucleotides read TGTGCCAGCTCCTCAAAACTACTAAGCGTAAACACCGGGGAGCTGTTTTTT. This codes for CASSSKLLSVNTGELFF.

V and J are TRBV2 and TRBJ1-1; D is perhaps TRBD1 (6 bases). Trimming took 2 bases from V and 11 from J, leaving 15 bases between them. The CDR3 totals 13 residues. The germline V gene has CDR1 SNHLY and CDR2 FYNNEI. The DNA of the CDR3 is TGTGCCAGCAGTGAAAGATGGGACAAGATCGCTTTCTTT. This gives the protein CASSERWDKIAFF.

This clonotype was counted many times. The V call is TRBV6-5, the J call TRBJ2-5; 8 bases fit TRBD1. Unmatched junction bases numbered 8, after V lost 4 bases and J lost 4 bases. This CDR3 has 15 amino acids. In germline, CDR1 is MNHEY, CDR2 SVGAGI. CDR3 nucleotide sequence: TGTGCCAGCAGTTTCAGGGGGCAAGTGGGAGAGACCCAGTACTTC. This encodes CASSFRGQVGETQYF.

This clonotype was seen a handful of times. V gene TRBV28 combines with J gene TRBJ1-6, with D uncertain. Germline CDR1 reads MDHEN; CDR2 reads SYDVKM. The CDR3 contains 19 residues. Between the trimmed V and J ends, which lost 5 bases and 4 bases, there was a span of 24 bases. CDR3 amino acids: CASSHQAGKAEGYNSPLHF. CDR3 sequence (DNA): TGTGCCAGCAGTCACCAGGCGGGAAAGGCGGAAGGATATAATTCACCCCTCCACTTT.

This clonotype was recorded many times. The chain links TRBV6-5 to TRBJ2-7, with a weak D call TRBD2 (7 bases). The germline V gene has CDR1 MNHEY and CDR2 SVGAGI. There are 15 residues in the CDR3. V gave up 4 bases and J gave up 4 bases, with 17 bases separating them. CDR3 in amino acids: CASSSRGGGLYEQYF. The CDR3 DNA reads TGTGCCAGCAGTTCTAGGGGCGGGGGCCTATACGAGCAGTACTTC.

This clonotype was observed at least ten times. The CDR3 DNA follows: TGTGCCAGCAGAAACTTTTTGGACATTCAGTACTTC. This gives the protein CASRNFLDIQYF. The chain combines TRBV28 with TRBJ2-4; D unclear. V was cut by 6 bases and J by 8 bases, with 11 bases left in between. This CDR3 contains 12 residues. CDR1 is MDHEN, CDR2 SYDVKM, per germline.

This clonotype was recorded many times. The chain joins TRBV6-1 to TRBJ1-2, with a possible D match to TRBD1 (6 bases). The V gene lost 2 bases and the J gene lost 4 bases, with 8 bases spanning the gap. Germline CDR1 reads MNHNS; CDR2 reads SASEGT. The CDR3 runs to 13 residues. The CDR3 DNA reads as TGTGCCAGCAGTGAACTGACAGGCTATGGCTACACCTTC. It translates to CASSELTGYGYTF.